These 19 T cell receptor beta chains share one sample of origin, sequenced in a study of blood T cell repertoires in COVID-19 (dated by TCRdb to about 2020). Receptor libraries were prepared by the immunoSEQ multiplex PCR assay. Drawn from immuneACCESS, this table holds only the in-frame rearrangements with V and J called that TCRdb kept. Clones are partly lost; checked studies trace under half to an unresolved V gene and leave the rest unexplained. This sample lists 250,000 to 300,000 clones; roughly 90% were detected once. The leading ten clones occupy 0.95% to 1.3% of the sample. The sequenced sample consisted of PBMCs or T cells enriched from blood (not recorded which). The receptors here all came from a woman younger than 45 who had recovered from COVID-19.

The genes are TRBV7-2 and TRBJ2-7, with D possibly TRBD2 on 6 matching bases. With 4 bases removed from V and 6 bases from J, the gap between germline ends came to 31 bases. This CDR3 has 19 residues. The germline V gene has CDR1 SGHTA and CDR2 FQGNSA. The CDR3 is CASSYYRGWRENHLGEQYF. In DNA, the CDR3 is TGTGCCAGCAGCTACTACAGAGGGTGGCGGGAAAATCACCTCGGCGAGCAGTACTTC.

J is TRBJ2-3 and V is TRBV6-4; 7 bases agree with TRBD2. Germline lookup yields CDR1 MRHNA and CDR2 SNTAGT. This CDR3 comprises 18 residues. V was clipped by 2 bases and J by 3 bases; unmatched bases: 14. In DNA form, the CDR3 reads TGTGCCAGCAGTGACCCAATTGCGGGGGAGGCGGAGACAGATACGCAGTATTTT. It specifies CASSDPIAGEAETDTQYF.

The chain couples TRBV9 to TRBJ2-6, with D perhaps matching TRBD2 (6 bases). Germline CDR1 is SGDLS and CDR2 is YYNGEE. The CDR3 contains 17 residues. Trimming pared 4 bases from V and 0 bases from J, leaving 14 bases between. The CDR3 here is CASSSGGGISGANVLTF. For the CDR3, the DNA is TGTGCCAGCAGCTCCGGGGGAGGAATCTCTGGGGCCAACGTCCTGACTTTC.

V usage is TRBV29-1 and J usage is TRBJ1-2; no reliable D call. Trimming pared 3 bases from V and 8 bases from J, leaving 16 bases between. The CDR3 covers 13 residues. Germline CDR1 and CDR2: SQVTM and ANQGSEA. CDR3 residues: CSVDTSGWRGYTF. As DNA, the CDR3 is TGCAGCGTTGATACCTCAGGCTGGCGAGGCTACACCTTC.

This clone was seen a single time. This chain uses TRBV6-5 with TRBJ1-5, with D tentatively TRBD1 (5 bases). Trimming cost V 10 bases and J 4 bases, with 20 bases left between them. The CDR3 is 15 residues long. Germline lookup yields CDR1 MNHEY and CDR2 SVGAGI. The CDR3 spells CATIKEGWWNQPQHF. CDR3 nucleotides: TGTGCCACCATCAAGGAGGGGTGGTGGAATCAGCCCCAGCATTTT.

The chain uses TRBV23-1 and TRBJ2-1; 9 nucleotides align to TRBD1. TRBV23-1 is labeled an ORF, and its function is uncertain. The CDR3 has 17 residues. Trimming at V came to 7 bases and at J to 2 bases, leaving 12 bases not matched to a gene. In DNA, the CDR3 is TGCGCCAGCACCCCTACCCACAGGGGGCACCCCTACAATGAGCAGTTCTTC. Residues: CASTPTHRGHPYNEQFF.

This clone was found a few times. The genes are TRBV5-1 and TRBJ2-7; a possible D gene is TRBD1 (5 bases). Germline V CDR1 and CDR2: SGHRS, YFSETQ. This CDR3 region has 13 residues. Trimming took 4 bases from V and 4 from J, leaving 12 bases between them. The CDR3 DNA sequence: TGCGCCAGCAGCGAAGCCAGGGTATACGAGCAGTACTTC. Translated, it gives CASSEARVYEQYF.

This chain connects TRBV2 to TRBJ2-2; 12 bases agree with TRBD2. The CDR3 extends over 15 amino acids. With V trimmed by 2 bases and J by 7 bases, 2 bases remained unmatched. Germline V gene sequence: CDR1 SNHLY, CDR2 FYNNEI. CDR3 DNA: TGTGCCAGCAGTGAAACTAGCGGGAGGATCGGGGAGCTGTTTTTT. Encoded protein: CASSETSGRIGELFF. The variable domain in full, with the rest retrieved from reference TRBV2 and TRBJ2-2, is EPEVTQTPSHQVTQMGQEVILRCVPISNHLYFYWYRQILGQKVEFLVSFYNNEISEKSEIFDDQFSVERPDGSNFTLKIRSTKLEDSAMYFCASSETSGRIGELFFGEGSRLTVL.

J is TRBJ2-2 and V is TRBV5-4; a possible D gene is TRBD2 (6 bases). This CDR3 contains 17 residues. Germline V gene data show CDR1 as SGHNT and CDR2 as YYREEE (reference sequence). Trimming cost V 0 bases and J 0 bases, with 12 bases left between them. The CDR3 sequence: CASSLGLDLANTGELFF. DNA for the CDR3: TGTGCCAGCAGCTTGGGACTAGATTTAGCGAACACCGGGGAGCTGTTTTTT.

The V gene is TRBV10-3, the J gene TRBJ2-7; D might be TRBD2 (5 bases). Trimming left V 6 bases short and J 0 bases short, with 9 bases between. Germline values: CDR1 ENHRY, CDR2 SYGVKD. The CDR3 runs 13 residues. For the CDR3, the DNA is TGTGCCATCAGGGAAGGGAGCTCCTACGAGCAGTACTTC. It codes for CAIREGSSYEQYF.

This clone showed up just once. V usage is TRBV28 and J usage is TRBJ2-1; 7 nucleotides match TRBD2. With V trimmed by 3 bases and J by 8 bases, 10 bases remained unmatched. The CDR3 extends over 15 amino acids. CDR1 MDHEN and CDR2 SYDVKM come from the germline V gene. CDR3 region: CASSFSGGVAHEQFF. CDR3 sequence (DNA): TGTGCCAGCAGTTTTTCGGGAGGCGTGGCACATGAGCAGTTCTTC.

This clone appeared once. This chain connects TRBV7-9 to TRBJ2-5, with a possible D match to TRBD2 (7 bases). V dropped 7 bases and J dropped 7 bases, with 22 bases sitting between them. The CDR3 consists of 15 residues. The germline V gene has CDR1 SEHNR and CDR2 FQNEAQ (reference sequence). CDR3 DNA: TGTGCCAGCAAAAGGGGGGCCCAGTCGGGAGGGACCCAGTACTTC. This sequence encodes CASKRGAQSGGTQYF.

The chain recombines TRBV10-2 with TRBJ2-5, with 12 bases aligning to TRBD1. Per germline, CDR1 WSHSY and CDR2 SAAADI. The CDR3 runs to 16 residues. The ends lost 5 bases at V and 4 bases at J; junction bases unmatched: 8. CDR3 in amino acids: CASSTGTGGAAETQYF. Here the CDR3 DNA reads TGCGCCAGCAGTACCGGGACAGGGGGCGCAGCAGAGACCCAGTACTTC.

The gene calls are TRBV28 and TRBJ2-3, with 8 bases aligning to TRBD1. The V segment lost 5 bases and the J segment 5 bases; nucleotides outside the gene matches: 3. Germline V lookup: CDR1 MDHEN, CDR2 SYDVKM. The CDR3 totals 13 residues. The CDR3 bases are TGTGCCAGCAGTCCCGGACAGGGAGATACGCAGTATTTT. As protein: CASSPGQGDTQYF.

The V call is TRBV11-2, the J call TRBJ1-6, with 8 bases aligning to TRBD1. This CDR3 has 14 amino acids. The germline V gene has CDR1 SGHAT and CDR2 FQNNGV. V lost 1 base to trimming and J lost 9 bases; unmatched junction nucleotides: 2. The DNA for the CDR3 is TGTGCCAGCAGCTTAGGGGACAGGAGTTCACCCCTCCACTTT. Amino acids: CASSLGDRSSPLHF. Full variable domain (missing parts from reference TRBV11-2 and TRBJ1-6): EAGVAQSPRYKIIEKRQSVAFWCNPISGHATLYWYQQILGQGPKLLIQFQNNGVVDDSQLPKDRFSAERLKGVDSTLKIQPAKLEDSAVYLCASSLGDRSSPLHFGNGTRLTVT.

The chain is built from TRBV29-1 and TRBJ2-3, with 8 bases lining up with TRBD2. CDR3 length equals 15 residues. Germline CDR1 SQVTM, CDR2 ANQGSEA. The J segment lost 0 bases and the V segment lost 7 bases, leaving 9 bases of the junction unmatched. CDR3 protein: CSAPTSGASTDTQYF. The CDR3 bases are TGCAGCGCTCCTACTAGCGGAGCTAGCACAGATACGCAGTATTTT.

The CDR3 region has the DNA TGTGCCAGCAGCCTTCTCCAGGGGTTGAACACTGAAGCTTTCTTT. Amino acid sequence: CASSLLQGLNTEAFF. This chain joins TRBV2 and TRBJ1-1; a possible D gene is TRBD1 (6 bases). V was trimmed by 6 bases and J by 0 bases, leaving 14 bases between them. This CDR3 has 15 amino acids. The germline V gene has CDR1 SNHLY and CDR2 FYNNEI.

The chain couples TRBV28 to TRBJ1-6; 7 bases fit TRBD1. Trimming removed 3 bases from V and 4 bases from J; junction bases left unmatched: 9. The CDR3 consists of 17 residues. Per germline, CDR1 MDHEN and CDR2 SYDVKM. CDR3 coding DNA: TGTGCCAGCAGTTTTGAGGGACAGCTAAGATATAATTCACCCCTCCACTTT. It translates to CASSFEGQLRYNSPLHF.

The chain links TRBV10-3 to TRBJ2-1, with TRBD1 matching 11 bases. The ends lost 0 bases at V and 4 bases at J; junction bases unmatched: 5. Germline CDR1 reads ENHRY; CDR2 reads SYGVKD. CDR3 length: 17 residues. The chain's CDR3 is CAISESWTGGDYNEQFF. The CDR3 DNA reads TGTGCCATCAGTGAGTCGTGGACAGGGGGCGATTACAATGAGCAGTTCTTC.